The TCR beta chain described here comes from a study of cytomegalovirus exposure and HLA in healthy donors. Study-level findings and limits: While the bulk of TCR sequences proved rare, some public TCRs turned up in many donors. Earlier analysis found most TCR beta V segments productive about 87% or about 30% of the time. A later analysis reportedly identified an Asian-associated ancestry cluster as carrying fewer N-insertions than the 666-donor mean.

Researchers ran the PCR with 60 Vbeta and 13 Jbeta primers. Clones were sequenced by immunoSEQ multiplex PCR, and TCRdb holds only the in-frame ones, with some missing. Among 200,000 to 300,000 clones listed, 84% were seen once. For this clone: Its antigen is currently unknown.

The ends lost 7 bases at V and 3 bases at J; junction bases unmatched: 7. The CDR3 loop spans 14 amino acids. In germline, CDR1 is MNHNS, CDR2 SASEGT. Sequenced: PBMCs. The chain uses TRBV6-1 and TRBJ2-5; 8 bases line up with TRBD1. This clonotype originated in a woman aged 35 to 49 in good health and CMV-seropositive. CDR3 amino acids: CASTTWTGKETQYF. The CDR3 nucleotides are TGTGCCAGCACCACATGGACAGGGAAAGAGACCCAGTACTTC.